The 15 T cell receptor beta chains below come from one sample, sequenced in a study of blood T cell repertoires in COVID-19. Repertoires were generated with immunoSEQ multiplex PCR, while TCRdb's copy carries only in-frame clones and drops some. The data hold around 160,000 clones, with approximately 91% observed a single time. The sequenced sample consisted of peripheral blood. Receptors originate from a human donor in a cohort sampled during active COVID-19.

The chain uses TRBV27 and TRBJ2-2, with D tentatively TRBD2 (5 bases). From germline, CDR1 is MNHEY and CDR2 SMNVEV (reference sequence). The CDR3 covers 16 residues. V gave up 3 bases and J gave up 0 bases, with 11 bases separating them. This CDR3 reads CASSLGRHANTGELFF. The DNA for the CDR3 is TGTGCCAGCAGTTTGGGGAGACACGCGAACACCGGGGAGCTGTTTTTT.

The V and J genes are TRBV9 and TRBJ1-6, with D maybe TRBD1 (6 bases). The CDR3 is made up of 13 amino acids. V was trimmed by 3 bases and J by 14 bases, leaving 15 bases between them. The germline CDR1 and CDR2 sequences are SGDLS and YYNGEE. CDR3 in DNA: TGTGCCAGCAGCGGACTACAGGGTGTTTCCCTCCACTTT. Protein: CASSGLQGVSLHF.

This clone was observed a few times. The genes are TRBV10-3 and TRBJ1-5; D not resolved. The CDR3 is made up of 14 amino acids. Trimming stripped 4 bases from V and 3 bases from J, with 10 bases between. Germline CDR1 reads ENHRY; CDR2 reads SYGVKD. CDR3 DNA: TGTGCCATCAGTGGGGCGGGTAACAATCAGCCCCAGCATTTT. As protein: CAISGAGNNQPQHF.

The rearrangement links TRBV6-4 to TRBJ1-2; a possible D gene is TRBD1 (6 bases). This CDR3 comprises 15 residues. The germline V and J ends were trimmed by 2 bases and 2 bases, with 12 bases remaining between them. Germline loops: CDR1 MRHNA, CDR2 SNTAGT. CDR3 residues: CASSDGDMTNYGYTF. The CDR3 DNA sequence: TGTGCCAGCAGTGACGGGGACATGACCAACTATGGCTACACCTTC.

The rearrangement uses TRBV7-8 and TRBJ1-1, with TRBD1 matching 8 bases. V trimming: 5 bases; J trimming: 2 bases; junction bases outside the gene matches: 10. Per germline, CDR1 SGHVS and CDR2 FQNEAQ. The CDR3 is 16 amino acids. As DNA, the CDR3 is TGTGCCAGCAGCCCGGTATCGACAGGGGATAACACTGAAGCTTTCTTT. Its protein product is CASSPVSTGDNTEAFF.

This chain links TRBV28 with TRBJ2-7; D might be TRBD2 (5 bases). The germline V gene has CDR1 MDHEN and CDR2 SYDVKM. V was cut by 5 bases and J by 1 base, with 15 bases left in between. The CDR3 is made up of 15 amino acids. The CDR3 DNA reads TGTGCCAGCAGTCCCCGTTTCGGGGTATCCTACGAGCAGTACTTC. Its protein product is CASSPRFGVSYEQYF. Variable domain in full (rest from reference TRBV28 and TRBJ2-7): DVKVTQSSRYLVKRTGEKVFLECVQDMDHENMFWYRQDPGLGLRLIYFSYDVKMKEKGDIPEGYSVSREKKERFSLILESASTNQTSMYLCASSPRFGVSYEQYFGPGTRLTVT.

V is TRBV6-5 and J is TRBJ2-1, with 12 bases lining up with TRBD2. Germline V CDR1 and CDR2: MNHEY, SVGAGI. With V trimmed by 6 bases and J by 9 bases, 6 bases remained unmatched. The CDR3 is made up of 14 amino acids. The CDR3 loop is CASRPSGGAAEQFF. The CDR3 DNA sequence: TGTGCCAGCAGGCCTAGCGGGGGGGCTGCTGAGCAGTTCTTC.

The rearrangement joins TRBV6-5 to TRBJ2-7; 11 bases are a match to TRBD2. V was clipped by 4 bases and J by 7 bases; unmatched bases: 9. Germline CDR1 MNHEY, CDR2 SVGAGI. The CDR3 is made up of 15 amino acids. The CDR3 loop is CASSSRLAGLDEQYF. DNA for the CDR3: TGTGCCAGCAGTTCCCGACTAGCGGGACTTGATGAGCAGTACTTC.

The V call is TRBV18, the J call TRBJ2-7; the D gene is possibly TRBD2 (5 bases). Germline values: CDR1 KGHSH, CDR2 LQKENI. V was clipped by 0 bases and J by 7 bases, with 13 bases between them. The CDR3 has 14 residues. CDR3 loop: CASSPPTTRGEQYF. DNA of the CDR3: TGTGCCAGCTCACCACCCACGACAAGAGGGGAGCAGTACTTC. Full variable domain (outside the CDR3, taken from reference TRBV18 and TRBJ2-7): NAGVMQNPRHLVRRRGQEARLRCSPMKGHSHVYWYRQLPEEGLKFMVYLQKENIIDESGMPKERFSAEFPKEGPSILRIQQVVRGDSAAYFCASSPPTTRGEQYFGPGTRLTVT.

In DNA, the CDR3 is TGTGCCACCAGCAAACATGGGACAGGGGGCTCCGGGGCCAACGTCCTGACTTTC. It specifies CATSKHGTGGSGANVLTF. V and J are TRBV15 and TRBJ2-6; 12 positions match TRBD1. V shed 4 bases and J 4 bases; nucleotides not matched to a gene: 8. The germline V gene encodes CDR1 LNHNV and CDR2 YYDKDF (reference sequence). The CDR3 extends over 18 amino acids.

The rearrangement links TRBV2 to TRBJ2-1; TRBD2 aligns across 7 bases. Germline lookup yields CDR1 SNHLY and CDR2 FYNNEI. V shed 4 bases and J 6 bases; nucleotides not matched to a gene: 6. The CDR3 length is 14 residues. CDR3 DNA: TGTGCCAGCAGTGGGCGGGAGTTTACCAATGAGCAGTTCTTC. Translated: CASSGREFTNEQFF. Full variable domain (remainder filled in from reference TRBV2 and TRBJ2-1): EPEVTQTPSHQVTQMGQEVILRCVPISNHLYFYWYRQILGQKVEFLVSFYNNEISEKSEIFDDQFSVERPDGSNFTLKIRSTKLEDSAMYFCASSGREFTNEQFFGPGTRLTVL.

V is TRBV10-3 and J is TRBJ2-2; tentatively, D is TRBD1 (6 bases). Trimming pared 3 bases from V and 7 bases from J, leaving 18 bases between. The germline CDR1 and CDR2 sequences are ENHRY and SYGVKD. The CDR3 totals 16 residues. The CDR3 DNA is TGTGCCATCAGTGACCAGGGGCAGGGCCGAGTCGGGGAGCTGTTTTTT. Protein product: CAISDQGQGRVGELFF.

In this sample, this clone turned up a few times. V gene TRBV4-3 combines with J gene TRBJ2-7, with 9 bases fitting TRBD2. The CDR3 sequence is 18 residues long. The germline V gene has CDR1 LGHNA and CDR2 YSLEER. V was clipped by 4 bases and J by 3 bases; unmatched bases: 16. The chain's CDR3 is CASSLEWGGGGEDYEQYF. CDR3 nucleotides: TGCGCCAGCAGCCTAGAGTGGGGCGGCGGGGGGGAAGACTACGAGCAGTACTTC.

The chain recombines TRBV4-3 with TRBJ1-5, with TRBD1 as a possible D gene (6 bases). Germline values: CDR1 LGHNA, CDR2 YSLEER. The V gene lost 3 bases and the J gene lost 4 bases, with 19 bases spanning the gap. This CDR3 comprises 17 residues. CDR3 bases: TGCGCCAGCAGCCATTGCCGACCAGGGGATCCAAATCAGCCCCAGCATTTT. Amino acid sequence: CASSHCRPGDPNQPQHF.

The gene calls are TRBV18 and TRBJ2-7; 8 bases align to TRBD1. The germline CDR1 and CDR2 sequences are KGHSH and LQKENI. V trimming: 2 bases; J trimming: 2 bases; junction bases outside the gene matches: 8. The CDR3 sequence is 16 residues long. The CDR3 DNA reads as TGTGCCAGCTCACCAATCCGGACAGGGAGGCCCTACGAGCAGTACTTC. Translated, it gives CASSPIRTGRPYEQYF.